This TCR beta chain was identified during a study of blood T cells in healthy people across ages. A second PCR of 7 to 11 cycles used a sample-barcoded 5' primer and a J-beta primer mix. TCRdb re-analysed the 5' RACE reads in MiXCR, keeping a single row per CDR3 protein. There are roughly 1,500,000 distinct CDR3 sequences in the sample; about 35% occur only once, and about 11% lies in the top ten. CDR3 length: 15 residues. The germline CDR1 and CDR2 sequences are MNHNS and SASEGT. Trimming cost V 6 bases and J 0 bases, with 12 bases left between them. The sample comprised blood. This chain joins TRBV6-1 and TRBJ1-5, with D unresolved. The clonotype was recovered from a woman in her thirties in good health. The CDR3 spells CASREGSLSNQPQHF. In DNA, the CDR3 is TGTGCCAGCAGAGAGGGAAGCCTTAGCAATCAGCCCCAGCATTTT.